This T cell receptor (beta chain) was profiled in a study of T cell clonality in common variable immunodeficiency (dated by TCRdb to about 2015). V drops 6 bases and J drops 9 bases, leaving 15 bases in between. From the cysteine through the phenylalanine, the CDR3 covers 13 amino acids. The CDR3 was read in part: 30 bases, with the frame set at base 1. The germline V gene gives CDR1 as SGHTA and CDR2 as FQGNSA. The paper's findings and limits, for the study overall: Compared with healthy controls, CVID subjects showed increased TCRbeta clonality (t-test p = 0.018), a feature most characteristic of about a third of subjects. CVID TCRbeta sequences reportedly showed fewer deletions and N-nucleotide insertions and lacked highly modified clones with 13 or more V deletions. Despite equal DNA input, controls averaged around 87,000 unique sequences per sample versus about 31,547 in CVID samples. The authors noted that sequencing repertoires of T cell subpopulations would be needed to clarify what caused the increased clonality in CVID. Correlations of repertoire features with clinical complications were constrained by heterogeneity among patients within the CVID cohort. Fewer TCRbeta clones were shared among CVID subjects than among healthy controls (p < 0.0001).

Most of the CVID patients and most of the healthy controls were of Caucasian heritage. From each donor, about 4.5 to 9 ml of heparinized peripheral whole blood was collected. Genomic DNA from adults with common variable immune deficiency (CVID) and from healthy adult controls was the source for sequencing TCRbeta CDR3 repertoires. There were around 22 healthy adult volunteers in the control group (about 12 female and ten or so male), ranging in age from roughly 23 to 70 years, with a mean age of approximately 34. To isolate peripheral blood mononuclear cells, diluted blood was subjected to density centrifugation over Hypaque 1077 or Ficoll-Paque. Genomic DNA was obtained from unsorted mononuclear cells through either Qiagen column purification or a centrifugation-based method. CVID samples and control samples contributed equivalent amounts of genomic DNA as sequencing input. For every sample, a 60 bp segment covering the rearranged TCRbeta CDR3 region was amplified and then sequenced. TCRbeta amplification used the immunoSEQ assay, a bias-corrected multiplex PCR with high-throughput sequencing. The study's processing was this. Each unique nucleotide sequence was treated as a clone and annotated with V, D and J genes, copy number and frequency. Sequences were labeled productive if in frame, and non-productive if out of frame or containing stop codons. As previously described, clonality was computed from Shannon's entropy. The predicted amino acid sequences of productive clones were used to derive mean CDR3 Kyte-Doolittle hydropathy. The R hclust function was used to hierarchically cluster scaled V gene usage with Manhattan distance and complete linkage. Sharing of clones by CDR3 amino acid sequence was evaluated by resampling 12 repertoires per group over 100 rounds. Repertoires were searched for approximately 70 published EBV-specific and 200 to 300 published CMV-specific TCRbeta sequences. After a couple of CVID samples that produced fewer than 10,000 sequences were dropped from the analysis, a few dozen CVID repertoires remained. TCRdb mirrors the immuneACCESS table, restricted to in-frame sequences. Some clones are absent from its copies; in checked studies, under half trace to an unresolved V gene, and the reason for the others is unknown. D and trimming were read from the DNA, whereas the V and J calls and clone size are those reported in that table. This sample has 50,000 to 60,000 clones in the table, none counted a single time. About 1.8% of the sample lies in the top ten.

Details on this clone: It has no known antigen specificity. The missing CDR3 end, 3 residues past where the read stops, is filled in from the germline J gene.

The receptor's source is a person between 18 and 75 years old in good health. The specimen sequenced was peripheral blood mononuclear cells. The sequence is built from TRBV7-2 and TRBJ2-1, with the D gene too uncertain to name. Here the CDR3 is given as CASSTIVFSEQFF. The part of the CDR3 DNA that was read is TGTGCCAGCAGTACGATCGTCTTTAGTGAG.